This T cell receptor beta chain was sequenced for a study of blood T cell repertoires in COVID-19. Across the whole study: COVID-19 samples, acute and convalescent, were from the United States, Italy and Spain. PBMCs, B-cell-depleted T cells, or T cells were the source of the cDNA or gDNA that made up the material.

Original processing methods: The assay estimated nucleated cells by amplifying reference gene primers. Libraries were prepared by immunoSEQ multiplex PCR; TCRdb keeps only in-frame clonotypes and omits some of them. V and J calls and clone size come straight from that table; D and trimming were deduced from the DNA. The sample includes roughly 280,000 clones, 83% of them seen just once. This CDR3 has 11 residues. Trimming removed 4 bases at V and 6 bases at J, with 3 bases between. Sequenced: peripheral blood. This sequence was found in a man in his 60s who had recovered from COVID-19. The chain combines TRBV12-3 or TRBV12-4 with TRBJ2-2; D gene unclear. The CDR3 reads CASSWPGELFF. The CDR3 nucleotides are TGTGCCAGCAGTTGGCCCGGGGAGCTGTTTTTT.